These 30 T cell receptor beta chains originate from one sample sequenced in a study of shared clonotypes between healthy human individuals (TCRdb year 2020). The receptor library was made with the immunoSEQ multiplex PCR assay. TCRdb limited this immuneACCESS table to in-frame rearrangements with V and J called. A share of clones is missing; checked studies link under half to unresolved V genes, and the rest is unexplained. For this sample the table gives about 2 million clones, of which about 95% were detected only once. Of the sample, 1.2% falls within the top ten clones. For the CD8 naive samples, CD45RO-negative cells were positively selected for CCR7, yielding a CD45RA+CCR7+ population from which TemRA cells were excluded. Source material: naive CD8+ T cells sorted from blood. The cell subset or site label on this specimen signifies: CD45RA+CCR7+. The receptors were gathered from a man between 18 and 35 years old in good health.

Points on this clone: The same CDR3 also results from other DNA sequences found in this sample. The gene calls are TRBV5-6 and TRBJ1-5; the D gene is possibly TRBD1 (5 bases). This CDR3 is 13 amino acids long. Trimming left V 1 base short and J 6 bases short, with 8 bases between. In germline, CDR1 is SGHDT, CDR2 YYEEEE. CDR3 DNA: TGTGCCAGCAGCTTGCAGGGAGGTCAGCCCCAGCATTTT. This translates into CASSLQGGQPQHF. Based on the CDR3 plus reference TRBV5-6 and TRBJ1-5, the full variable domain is DAGVTQSPTHLIKTRGQQVTLRCSPKSGHDTVSWYQQALGQGPQFIFQYYEEEERQRGNFPDRFSGHQFPNYSSELNVNALLLGDSALYLCASSLQGGQPQHFGDGTRLSIL.

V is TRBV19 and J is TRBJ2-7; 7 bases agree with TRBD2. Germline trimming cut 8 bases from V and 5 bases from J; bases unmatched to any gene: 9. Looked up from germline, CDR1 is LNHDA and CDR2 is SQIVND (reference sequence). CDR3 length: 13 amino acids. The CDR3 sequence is CASAPGGLNEQYF. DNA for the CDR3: TGTGCCAGTGCCCCGGGAGGTTTAAACGAGCAGTACTTC.

This CDR3 reads CAWSAGPEQFF. In DNA, the CDR3 is TGTGCCTGGAGTGCCGGCCCTGAGCAGTTCTTC. V gene TRBV30 combines with J gene TRBJ2-1; D uncertain. The CDR3 runs to 11 residues. Deletions cut 1 base from V and 9 bases from J, with 7 bases between. Germline CDR1 GTSNPN, CDR2 SVGIG (reference sequence).

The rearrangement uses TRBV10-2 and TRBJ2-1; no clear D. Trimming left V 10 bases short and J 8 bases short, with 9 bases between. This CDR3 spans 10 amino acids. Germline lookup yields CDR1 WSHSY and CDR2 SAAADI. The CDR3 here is CATHSYEQFF. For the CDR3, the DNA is TGCGCCACCCATTCATATGAGCAGTTCTTC.

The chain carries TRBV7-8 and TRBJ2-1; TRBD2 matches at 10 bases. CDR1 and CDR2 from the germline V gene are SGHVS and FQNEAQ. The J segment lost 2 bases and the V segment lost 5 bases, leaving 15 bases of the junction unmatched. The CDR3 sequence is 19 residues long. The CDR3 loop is CASSAKLAGLTQTYNEQFF. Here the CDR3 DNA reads TGTGCCAGCAGCGCAAAACTAGCGGGACTTACACAAACCTACAATGAGCAGTTCTTC.

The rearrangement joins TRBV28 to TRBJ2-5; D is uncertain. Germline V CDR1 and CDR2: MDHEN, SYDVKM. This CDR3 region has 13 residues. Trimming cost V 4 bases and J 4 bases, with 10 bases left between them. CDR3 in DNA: TGTGCCAGCAGTTCGGAAGCCCGAGAGACCCAGTACTTC. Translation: CASSSEARETQYF. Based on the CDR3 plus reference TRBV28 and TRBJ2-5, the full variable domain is DVKVTQSSRYLVKRTGEKVFLECVQDMDHENMFWYRQDPGLGLRLIYFSYDVKMKEKGDIPEGYSVSREKKERFSLILESASTNQTSMYLCASSSEARETQYFGPGTRLLVL.

CDR3 residues: CAISATGDGTEAFF. Here the CDR3 DNA reads TGTGCCATCAGTGCAACAGGGGATGGGACTGAAGCTTTCTTT. J is TRBJ1-1 and V is TRBV10-3; 7 bases map to TRBD1. The CDR3 is 14 residues long. The germline V gene has CDR1 ENHRY and CDR2 SYGVKD. Unmatched junction bases numbered 7, after V lost 4 bases and J lost 5 bases.

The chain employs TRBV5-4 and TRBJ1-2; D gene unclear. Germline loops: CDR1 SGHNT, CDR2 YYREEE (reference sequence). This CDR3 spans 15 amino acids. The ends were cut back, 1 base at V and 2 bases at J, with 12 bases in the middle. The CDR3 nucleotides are TGTGCCAGCAGCTTGAGAGGGTATATAAACTATGGCTACACCTTC. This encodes CASSLRGYINYGYTF.

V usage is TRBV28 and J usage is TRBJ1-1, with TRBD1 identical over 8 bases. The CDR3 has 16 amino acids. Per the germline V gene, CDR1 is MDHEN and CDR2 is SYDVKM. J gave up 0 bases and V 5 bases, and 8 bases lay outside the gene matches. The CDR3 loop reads CASSLGTGELNTEAFF. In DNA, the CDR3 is TGTGCCAGCAGTCTCGGGACAGGAGAATTGAACACTGAAGCTTTCTTT.

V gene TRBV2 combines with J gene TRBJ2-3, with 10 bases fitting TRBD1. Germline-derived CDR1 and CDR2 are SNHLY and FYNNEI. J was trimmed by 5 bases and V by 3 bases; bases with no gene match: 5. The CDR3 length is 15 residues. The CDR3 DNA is TGTGCCAGCAGTGAGTTTGACAGGGGGCAAGATACGCAGTATTTT. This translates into CASSEFDRGQDTQYF.

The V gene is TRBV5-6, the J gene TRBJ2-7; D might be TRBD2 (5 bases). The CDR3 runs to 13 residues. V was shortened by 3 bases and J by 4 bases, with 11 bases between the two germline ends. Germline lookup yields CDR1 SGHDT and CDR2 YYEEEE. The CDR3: CASSSGRGYEQYF. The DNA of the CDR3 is TGTGCCAGCAGCTCCGGCCGGGGTTACGAGCAGTACTTC.

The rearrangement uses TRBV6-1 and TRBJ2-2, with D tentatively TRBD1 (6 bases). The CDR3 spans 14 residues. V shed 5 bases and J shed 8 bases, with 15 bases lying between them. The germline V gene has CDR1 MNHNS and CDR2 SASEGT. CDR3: CASSFDRTSGELFF. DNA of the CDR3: TGTGCCAGCAGTTTTGACAGGACGTCGGGGGAGCTGTTTTTT.

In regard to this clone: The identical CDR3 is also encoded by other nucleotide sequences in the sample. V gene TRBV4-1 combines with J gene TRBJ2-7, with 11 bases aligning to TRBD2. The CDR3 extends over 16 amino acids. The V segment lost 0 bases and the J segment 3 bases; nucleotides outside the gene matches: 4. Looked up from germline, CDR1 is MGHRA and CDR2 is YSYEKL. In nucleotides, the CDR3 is TGCGCCAGCAGCCAAGATCTAACTAGCGGGAGCTACGAGCAGTACTTC. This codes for CASSQDLTSGSYEQYF.

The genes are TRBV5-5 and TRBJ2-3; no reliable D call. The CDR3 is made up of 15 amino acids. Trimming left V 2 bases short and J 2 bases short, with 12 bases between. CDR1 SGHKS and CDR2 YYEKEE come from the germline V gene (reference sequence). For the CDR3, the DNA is TGTGCCAGCAGCTTCTTCTGGAGCTCCACAGATACGCAGTATTTT. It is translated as CASSFFWSSTDTQYF. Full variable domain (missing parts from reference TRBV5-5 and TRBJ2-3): DAGVTQSPTHLIKTRGQQVTLRCSPISGHKSVSWYQQVLGQGPQFIFQYYEKEERGRGNFPDRFSARQFPNYSSELNVNALLLGDSALYLCASSFFWSSTDTQYFGPGTRLTVL.

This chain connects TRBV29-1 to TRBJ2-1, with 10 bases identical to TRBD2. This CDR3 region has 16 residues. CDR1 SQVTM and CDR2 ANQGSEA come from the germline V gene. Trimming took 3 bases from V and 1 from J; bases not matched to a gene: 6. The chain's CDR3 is CSVEGSGGSSYNEQFF. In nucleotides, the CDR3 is TGCAGCGTTGAGGGTAGCGGGGGGTCTTCCTACAATGAGCAGTTCTTC.

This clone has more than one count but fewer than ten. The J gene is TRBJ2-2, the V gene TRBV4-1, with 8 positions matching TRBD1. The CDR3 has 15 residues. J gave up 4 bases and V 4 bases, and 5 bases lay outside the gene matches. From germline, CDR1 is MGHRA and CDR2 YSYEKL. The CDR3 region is CASSPGTGGTGELFF. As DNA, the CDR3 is TGCGCCAGCAGCCCCGGGACAGGAGGCACCGGGGAGCTGTTTTTT.

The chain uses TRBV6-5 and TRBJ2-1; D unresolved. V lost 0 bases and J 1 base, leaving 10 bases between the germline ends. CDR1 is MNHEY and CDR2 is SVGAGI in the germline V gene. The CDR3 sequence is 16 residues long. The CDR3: CASSYSLGPSYNEQFF. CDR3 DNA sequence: TGTGCCAGCAGTTACTCGTTAGGCCCTTCCTACAATGAGCAGTTCTTC.

CDR3 protein: CASSQEVTSWDNEQFF. For the CDR3, the DNA is TGCGCCAGCAGCCAAGAGGTCACCTCATGGGACAATGAGCAGTTCTTC. V usage is TRBV4-3 and J usage is TRBJ2-1, with D uncertain. CDR3 length equals 16 residues. V lost 0 bases to trimming and J lost 5 bases, with 14 bases between them. Germline V CDR1 and CDR2: LGHNA, YSLEER.

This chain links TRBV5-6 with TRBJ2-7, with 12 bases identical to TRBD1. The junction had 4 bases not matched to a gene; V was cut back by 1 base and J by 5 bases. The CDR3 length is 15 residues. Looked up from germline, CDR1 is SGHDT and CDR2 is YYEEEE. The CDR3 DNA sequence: TGTGCCAGCAGCTTGATGGGACAGGGGGCCCACGAGCAGTACTTC. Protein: CASSLMGQGAHEQYF.

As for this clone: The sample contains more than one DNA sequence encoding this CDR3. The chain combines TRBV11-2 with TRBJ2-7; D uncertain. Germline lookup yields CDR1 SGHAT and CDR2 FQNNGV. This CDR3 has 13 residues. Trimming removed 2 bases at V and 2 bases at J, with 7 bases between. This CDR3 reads CASSLNSAYEQYF. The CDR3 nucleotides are TGTGCCAGCAGCTTAAACTCTGCCTACGAGCAGTACTTC.

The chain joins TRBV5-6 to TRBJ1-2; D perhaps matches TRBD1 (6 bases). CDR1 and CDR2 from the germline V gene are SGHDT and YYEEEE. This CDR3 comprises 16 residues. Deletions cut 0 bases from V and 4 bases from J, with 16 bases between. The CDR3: CASSLVTAGVVYGYTF. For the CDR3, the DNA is TGTGCCAGCAGCTTGGTCACCGCAGGGGTCGTCTATGGCTACACCTTC.

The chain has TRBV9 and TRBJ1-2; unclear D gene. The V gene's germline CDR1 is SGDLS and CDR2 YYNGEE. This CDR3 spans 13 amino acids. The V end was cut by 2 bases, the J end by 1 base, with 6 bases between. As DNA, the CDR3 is TGTGCCAGCAGCGTTGGAAATAACTATGGCTACACCTTC. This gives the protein CASSVGNNYGYTF.

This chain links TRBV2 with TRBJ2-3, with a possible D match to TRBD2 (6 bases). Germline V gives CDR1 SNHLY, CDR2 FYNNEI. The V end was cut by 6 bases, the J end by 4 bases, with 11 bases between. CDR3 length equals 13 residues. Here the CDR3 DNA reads TGTGCCAGCAGCCCGGGACTCCCAGATACGCAGTATTTT. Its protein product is CASSPGLPDTQYF.

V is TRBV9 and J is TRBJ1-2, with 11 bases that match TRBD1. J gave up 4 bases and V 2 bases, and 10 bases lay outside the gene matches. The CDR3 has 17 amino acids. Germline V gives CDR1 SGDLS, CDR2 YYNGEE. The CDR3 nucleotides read TGTGCCAGCAGCGTCGCCGGACAGGGGGCTCCGGGCTATGGCTACACCTTC. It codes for CASSVAGQGAPGYGYTF.

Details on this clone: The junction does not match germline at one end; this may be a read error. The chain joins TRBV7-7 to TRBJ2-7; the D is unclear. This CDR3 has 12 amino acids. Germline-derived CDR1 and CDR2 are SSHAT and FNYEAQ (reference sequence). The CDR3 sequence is CASSHENYEQYF. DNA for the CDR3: TGTGCTAGCAGCCACGAGAACTACGAGCAGTACTTC.

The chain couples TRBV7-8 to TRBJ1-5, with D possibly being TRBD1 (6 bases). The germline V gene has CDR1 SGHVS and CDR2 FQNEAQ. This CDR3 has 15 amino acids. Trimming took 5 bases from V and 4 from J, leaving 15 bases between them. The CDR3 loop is CASSPLTGGNQPQHF. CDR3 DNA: TGTGCCAGCAGCCCCTTGACAGGCGGAAATCAGCCCCAGCATTTT.

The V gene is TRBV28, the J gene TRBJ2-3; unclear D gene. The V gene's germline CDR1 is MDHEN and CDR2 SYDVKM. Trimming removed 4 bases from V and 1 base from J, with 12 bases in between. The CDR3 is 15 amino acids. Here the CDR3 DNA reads TGTGCCAGCAGTTCCCCCCCGGGCCGCACAGATACGCAGTATTTT. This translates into CASSSPPGRTDTQYF.

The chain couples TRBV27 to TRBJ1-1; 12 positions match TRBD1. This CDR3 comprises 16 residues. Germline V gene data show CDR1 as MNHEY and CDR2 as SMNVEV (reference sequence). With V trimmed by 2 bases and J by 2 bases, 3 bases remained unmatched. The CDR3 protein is CASSLGTGGLNTEAFF. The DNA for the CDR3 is TGTGCCAGCAGTTTAGGGACAGGGGGCTTAAACACTGAAGCTTTCTTT.

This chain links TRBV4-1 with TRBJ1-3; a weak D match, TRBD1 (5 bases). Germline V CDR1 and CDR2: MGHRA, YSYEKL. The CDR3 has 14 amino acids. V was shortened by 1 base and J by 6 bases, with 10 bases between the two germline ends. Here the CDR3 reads CASSQAGYLNTIYF. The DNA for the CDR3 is TGCGCCAGCAGCCAAGCAGGGTATCTAAACACCATATATTTT.

The DNA for the CDR3 is TGTGCCAGCAGTTACAGCCAGGGTGGTTGGGAGCAGTACTTC. Protein sequence: CASSYSQGGWEQYF. The chain carries TRBV6-5 and TRBJ2-7; tentatively, D is TRBD1 (5 bases). The germline CDR1 and CDR2 sequences are MNHEY and SVGAGI. V lost 2 bases to trimming and J lost 7 bases, with 15 bases between them. The CDR3 covers 14 residues.